The next 30 T cell receptor beta chains were all read from a single sample in a study of cytomegalovirus exposure and HLA in healthy donors (dated by TCRdb to the late 2010s). Receptors were amplified or captured by the immunoSEQ multiplex PCR assay. As stored in TCRdb, this immuneACCESS dataset retains in-frame rearrangements with V and J assigned. A fraction of the clones does not appear; measured against another copy, unresolved V genes explain less than half of the discrepancy, and the remainder lacks a known reason. The sample table holds about 48,000 clones, of which 80% to 90% were seen once. The ten largest clones capture 6% to 8% of the sample. Sequenced input: PBMCs. The receptor set was obtained from a woman aged 25 to 45 in good health and CMV-seronegative.

The J gene is TRBJ2-1, the V gene TRBV28, with 15 nucleotides matching TRBD2. Germline CDR1 MDHEN, CDR2 SYDVKM. This CDR3 has 15 residues. V lost 5 bases to trimming and J lost 7 bases; unmatched junction nucleotides: 3. The DNA for the CDR3 is TGTGCCAGCAGTCGTGGGACTAGCGGGAGGAATGAGCAGTTCTTC. Translation: CASSRGTSGRNEQFF.

The chain joins TRBV6-5 to TRBJ1-4; 7 positions agree with TRBD1. The CDR3 covers 16 residues. J was trimmed by 7 bases and V by 2 bases; bases with no gene match: 10. The germline V gene has CDR1 MNHEY and CDR2 SVGAGI. CDR3 loop: CASSYQQTGRGEKLFF. The CDR3 DNA sequence: TGTGCCAGCAGTTACCAACAGACAGGGCGCGGTGAAAAACTGTTTTTT.

The V gene is TRBV27, the J gene TRBJ2-3; no clear D gene. Trimming pared 4 bases from V and 1 base from J, leaving 3 bases between. CDR3 size: 12 residues. Germline values: CDR1 MNHEY, CDR2 SMNVEV (reference sequence). Here the CDR3 reads CASSSGTDTQYF. The DNA of the CDR3 is TGTGCCAGCAGTTCGGGCACAGATACGCAGTATTTT.

J is TRBJ2-6 and V is TRBV28; no clear D. Germline CDR1 and CDR2: MDHEN and SYDVKM. The CDR3 runs 15 residues. Deletions cut 4 bases from V and 4 bases from J, with 11 bases between. The CDR3, as DNA: TGTGCCAGCAGTTCCTCCTACCTGGGGGCCAACGTCCTGACTTTC. Its protein product is CASSSSYLGANVLTF.

V is TRBV6-1 and J is TRBJ2-2, with TRBD2 identical over 8 bases. Losses at the gene ends were 1 base for V and 9 bases for J; bases not matched to a gene: 4. Germline V gives CDR1 MNHNS, CDR2 SASEGT. CDR3 size: 14 residues. The CDR3: CASSEVAGGRELFF. The CDR3 coding sequence is TGTGCCAGCAGTGAAGTCGCGGGAGGCAGGGAGCTGTTTTTT.

This clone was found a few times. The chain carries TRBV5-1 and TRBJ1-4; D remains unclear. Germline CDR1 SGHRS, CDR2 YFSETQ. CDR3 length equals 16 residues. V shed 0 bases and J shed 4 bases, with 13 bases lying between them. The CDR3 DNA reads as TGCGCCAGCAGCTTGGACCGCACGGGTCTTAATGAAAAACTGTTTTTT. Translated, it gives CASSLDRTGLNEKLFF. The variable domain in full, with the rest retrieved from reference TRBV5-1 and TRBJ1-4, is KAGVTQTPRYLIKTRGQQVTLSCSPISGHRSVSWYQQTPGQGLQFLFEYFSETQRNKGNFPGRFSGRQFSNSRSEMNVSTLELGDSALYLCASSLDRTGLNEKLFFGSGTQLSVL.

The chain combines TRBV28 with TRBJ2-1; possibly TRBD1 for D (5 bases). Germline CDR1 and CDR2: MDHEN and SYDVKM. The CDR3 is 13 amino acids. Trimming pared 5 bases from V and 7 bases from J, leaving 12 bases between. CDR3 nucleotide sequence: TGTGCCAGCAGTCCCTACGCAGGGAATGAGCAGTTCTTC. Translating it yields CASSPYAGNEQFF. Full variable domain (missing parts from reference TRBV28 and TRBJ2-1): DVKVTQSSRYLVKRTGEKVFLECVQDMDHENMFWYRQDPGLGLRLIYFSYDVKMKEKGDIPEGYSVSREKKERFSLILESASTNQTSMYLCASSPYAGNEQFFGPGTRLTVL.

This clone was detected only a few times. The chain is built from TRBV6-5 and TRBJ2-7, with D unresolved. Looked up from germline, CDR1 is MNHEY and CDR2 is SVGAGI. V was cut by 2 bases and J by 2 bases, with 13 bases left in between. The CDR3 extends over 15 amino acids. The CDR3 spells CASSYRRLPTYEQYF. The CDR3 nucleotides read TGTGCCAGCAGTTACCGCAGGCTGCCTACCTACGAGCAGTACTTC.

The chain has TRBV27 and TRBJ1-2; 7 bases align to TRBD1. This CDR3 comprises 14 residues. Germline CDR1 is MNHEY and CDR2 is SMNVEV (reference sequence). Trimming cost V 3 bases and J 4 bases; bases outside gene matches: 5. The CDR3: CASSFNRGAYGYTF. The CDR3 nucleotides are TGTGCCAGCAGTTTTAACAGGGGTGCCTATGGCTACACCTTC.

V is TRBV11-2 and J is TRBJ2-3; the D is unclear. V lost 5 bases and J 6 bases, leaving 12 bases between the germline ends. Germline-derived CDR1 and CDR2 are SGHAT and FQNNGV. This CDR3 has 13 amino acids. CDR3 sequence reads: CASSNTLLDTQYF. The CDR3 bases are TGTGCCAGCAGCAACACCCTCCTGGATACGCAGTATTTT. Full variable domain (missing parts from reference TRBV11-2 and TRBJ2-3): EAGVAQSPRYKIIEKRQSVAFWCNPISGHATLYWYQQILGQGPKLLIQFQNNGVVDDSQLPKDRFSAERLKGVDSTLKIQPAKLEDSAVYLCASSNTLLDTQYFGPGTRLTVL.

The genes are TRBV9 and TRBJ2-1, with 11 nucleotides matching TRBD2. Losses at the gene ends were 3 bases for V and 4 bases for J; bases not matched to a gene: 3. The CDR3 is 15 amino acids. In germline, CDR1 is SGDLS, CDR2 YYNGEE. This CDR3 reads CASSARLAGYNEQFF. The CDR3 coding sequence is TGTGCCAGCAGCGCTAGACTAGCGGGATACAATGAGCAGTTCTTC.

This chain connects TRBV10-3 to TRBJ1-1; D call uncertain. Germline CDR1 reads ENHRY; CDR2 reads SYGVKD. The CDR3 is 14 amino acids. V was trimmed by 1 base and J by 8 bases, leaving 14 bases between them. This CDR3 reads CAISEFGRTSEAFF. CDR3 in DNA: TGTGCCATCAGTGAGTTTGGGCGCACCTCCGAAGCTTTCTTT.

The J gene is TRBJ2-1, the V gene TRBV25-1; 9 bases agree with TRBD2. The V gene's germline CDR1 is MGHDK and CDR2 SYGVNS. This CDR3 contains 16 residues. V gave up 5 bases and J gave up 6 bases; unmatched junction bases: 11. The CDR3 protein is CASSRWREGGFNEQFF. The DNA for the CDR3 is TGTGCCAGCAGTAGGTGGCGGGAGGGCGGCTTCAATGAGCAGTTCTTC.

The rearrangement links TRBV28 to TRBJ2-5, with 8 bases that match TRBD2. The length of the CDR3 is 13 residues. Per the germline V gene, CDR1 is MDHEN and CDR2 is SYDVKM. V dropped 5 bases and J dropped 5; count of bases not matched to a gene: 4. CDR3 amino acids: CASSLSGSETQYF. CDR3 sequence (DNA): TGTGCCAGCAGTCTAAGCGGGAGCGAGACCCAGTACTTC. The whole variable domain, remainder taken from reference TRBV28 and TRBJ2-5, is DVKVTQSSRYLVKRTGEKVFLECVQDMDHENMFWYRQDPGLGLRLIYFSYDVKMKEKGDIPEGYSVSREKKERFSLILESASTNQTSMYLCASSLSGSETQYFGPGTRLLVL.

This chain links TRBV4-2 with TRBJ2-6; D gene uncertain. CDR3 length: 14 amino acids. Germline CDR1 LGHNA, CDR2 YNFKEQ. V dropped 5 bases and J dropped 2 bases, with 7 bases sitting between them. The DNA of the CDR3 is TGTGCCAGCAGCGCTGAGGCTGGGGCCAACGTCCTGACTTTC. This codes for CASSAEAGANVLTF.

This clone has a handful of counts. The V and J genes are TRBV28 and TRBJ2-3, with TRBD2 identical over 14 bases. This CDR3 comprises 19 residues. Germline CDR1 is MDHEN and CDR2 is SYDVKM. V was pared by 1 base and J by 5 bases, with 11 bases of the junction left unmatched. The CDR3 here is CASSLSGPGLAGVGDTQYF. The DNA for the CDR3 is TGTGCCAGCAGTTTATCAGGCCCGGGACTAGCGGGAGTAGGAGATACGCAGTATTTT.

This clone was picked up one time. J is TRBJ1-2 and V is TRBV28, with TRBD1 identical over 11 bases. This CDR3 is built from 14 residues. Germline assignment: CDR1 MDHEN and CDR2 SYDVKM. V was clipped by 4 bases and J by 7 bases; unmatched bases: 5. CDR3 bases: TGTGCCAGCAGTTGGGGACAGGGGGTAGGTGGCTACACCTTC. Its translation is CASSWGQGVGGYTF.

The chain carries TRBV6-5 and TRBJ2-2; D perhaps matches TRBD2 (6 bases). CDR1 and CDR2 from the germline V gene are MNHEY and SVGAGI. This CDR3 contains 13 residues. V gave up 11 bases and J gave up 2 bases, with 12 bases separating them. In nucleotides, the CDR3 is TGTGCCGCGGGGTCGTACAACACCGGGGAGCTGTTTTTT. Its translation: CAAGSYNTGELFF.

This chain joins TRBV27 and TRBJ1-2, with D perhaps TRBD1 (5 bases). The CDR3 loop spans 14 amino acids. Germline V gene sequence: CDR1 MNHEY, CDR2 SMNVEV (reference sequence). The V end lost 3 bases, the J end lost 9 bases, and 17 bases lay between the germline ends. CDR3 region: CASSFDSGRGRYTF. The CDR3 DNA reads as TGTGCCAGCAGTTTTGATTCGGGTAGGGGCCGCTACACCTTC.

The rearrangement links TRBV29-1 to TRBJ1-1; perhaps TRBD1 as D (5 bases). Germline V lookup: CDR1 SQVTM, CDR2 ANQGSEA. Trimming pared 5 bases from V and 4 bases from J, leaving 5 bases between. This CDR3 comprises 10 residues. The CDR3 bases are TGCAGCGTTCAGGGCACTGAAGCTTTCTTT. Translating gives CSVQGTEAFF.

The chain employs TRBV27 and TRBJ2-1; weak D call: TRBD1 (5 bases). CDR1 MNHEY and CDR2 SMNVEV come from the germline V gene (reference sequence). The length of the CDR3 is 15 residues. The V gene lost 4 bases and the J gene lost 0 bases, with 10 bases spanning the gap. CDR3 sequence (DNA): TGTGCCAGCAGTTCTTTCAGGGACTCCTACAATGAGCAGTTCTTC. This encodes CASSSFRDSYNEQFF.

The chain is built from TRBV10-1 and TRBJ1-1; 7 bases agree with TRBD1. Trimming cost V 6 bases and J 5 bases; bases outside gene matches: 3. Germline CDR1 and CDR2: WNHNN and SYGVQD (reference sequence). This CDR3 region has 12 residues. CDR3 in DNA: TGCGCCAGCAGCGACAGGGAGACTGAAGCTTTCTTT. It is translated as CASSDRETEAFF.

This clone has only a few counts. The chain couples TRBV28 to TRBJ1-1; 9 bases fit TRBD1. From germline, CDR1 is MDHEN and CDR2 SYDVKM. J gave up 0 bases and V 6 bases, and 5 bases lay outside the gene matches. The CDR3 runs to 15 residues. This CDR3 reads CASRYGQGMNTEAFF. CDR3 in DNA: TGTGCCAGCAGGTATGGACAGGGGATGAACACTGAAGCTTTCTTT. Using reference TRBV28 and TRBJ1-1 for the parts outside the CDR3, the full variable domain is DVKVTQSSRYLVKRTGEKVFLECVQDMDHENMFWYRQDPGLGLRLIYFSYDVKMKEKGDIPEGYSVSREKKERFSLILESASTNQTSMYLCASRYGQGMNTEAFFGQGTRLTVV.

The rearrangement links TRBV10-1 to TRBJ2-7, with 11 bases that match TRBD1. The V segment lost 8 bases and the J segment 6 bases; nucleotides outside the gene matches: 9. The CDR3 runs 14 residues. Germline V gene sequence: CDR1 WNHNN, CDR2 SYGVQD (reference sequence). CDR3 nucleotide sequence: TGCGCCAGCGCCTCCGGGACAGGGGGTTTCGAGCAGTACTTC. Translating gives CASASGTGGFEQYF.

The rearrangement uses TRBV7-8 and TRBJ2-7; 12 bases line up with TRBD2. V shed 5 bases, J shed 3 bases, and the junction held 8 bases outside the gene matches. The CDR3 length is 16 residues. Germline loops: CDR1 SGHVS, CDR2 FQNEAQ. CDR3 sequence (DNA): TGTGCCAGCAGCACCGGACTAGCGGGGACCCTCTACGAGCAGTACTTC. It codes for CASSTGLAGTLYEQYF.

The rearrangement links TRBV7-9 to TRBJ2-3; possible D gene TRBD2, 6 bases. Per the germline V gene, CDR1 is SEHNR and CDR2 is FQNEAQ (reference sequence). There are 13 residues in the CDR3. Trimming left V 1 base short and J 4 bases short, with 6 bases between. CDR3: CASSLGLADTQYF. In nucleotides, the CDR3 is TGTGCCAGCAGCTTAGGACTAGCAGATACGCAGTATTTT.

V gene TRBV9 combines with J gene TRBJ1-5, with D tentatively TRBD1 (5 bases). The CDR3 is 16 amino acids. The germline V and J ends were trimmed by 4 bases and 3 bases, with 17 bases remaining between them. CDR1 is SGDLS, CDR2 YYNGEE, per germline. The CDR3 here is CASSTRSNGANQPQHF. CDR3 nucleotide sequence: TGTGCCAGCAGCACCCGGTCAAATGGGGCCAATCAGCCCCAGCATTTT.

This chain joins TRBV29-1 and TRBJ2-5; 7 nucleotides align to TRBD1. Germline trimming cut 5 bases from V and 7 bases from J; bases unmatched to any gene: 16. This CDR3 is built from 15 residues. Germline V CDR1 and CDR2: SQVTM, ANQGSEA. The CDR3 coding sequence is TGCAGCGTTTACCCACCCGGGACAGTTATCGGGACCCAGTACTTC. This translates into CSVYPPGTVIGTQYF.

The rearrangement links TRBV6-1 to TRBJ2-1; 7 positions match TRBD2. The CDR3 has 12 residues. The J segment lost 5 bases and the V segment lost 6 bases, leaving 1 base of the junction unmatched. The germline V gene has CDR1 MNHNS and CDR2 SASEGT. This chain's CDR3 is CASRGTNNEQFF. In nucleotides, the CDR3 is TGTGCCAGCAGGGGGACTAACAATGAGCAGTTCTTC.

The rearrangement links TRBV5-1 to TRBJ1-1, with a tentative D call TRBD1 (5 bases). Germline loops: CDR1 SGHRS, CDR2 YFSETQ. The germline V and J ends were trimmed by 4 bases and 5 bases, with 18 bases remaining between them. The CDR3 has 15 amino acids. In nucleotides, the CDR3 is TGCGCCAGCAGCCCCGAGGGTCGGGGGGGGACTGAAGCTTTCTTT. As protein: CASSPEGRGGTEAFF.